This T cell receptor (beta chain) was recorded in a study of cytomegalovirus exposure and HLA in healthy donors. For this clone: Its antigen is still unknown.

The PCR employed 60 Vbeta primers together with 13 Jbeta primers. Data came from immunoSEQ multiplex PCR; TCRdb stores just in-frame clones and leaves some out. This sample has roughly 120,000 clones, with 70% to 80% found just once. Every donor was a healthy person donating bone marrow. Notes on the study in general: Specific recognition of CMV antigens was confirmed in vitro for a few chains (all CMV-associated).

Germline V gene sequence: CDR1 MNHEY, CDR2 SMNVEV (reference sequence). With V trimmed by 5 bases and J by 1 base, 1 base remained unmatched. The CDR3 is made up of 13 amino acids. This chain joins TRBV27 and TRBJ1-2; 7 positions agree with TRBD1. The sequencing sample was made of PBMCs. The receptor was isolated from a woman in her thirties or forties in good health and CMV-seropositive. The CDR3 is CASSQGDNYGYTF. The CDR3 nucleotides read TGTGCCAGCAGTCAGGGGGATAACTATGGCTACACCTTC.